This TCR beta chain was observed in a study of blood T cell repertoires in COVID-19. Study at large: Acute and convalescent COVID-19 samples came from the United States, Italy and Spain. Nucleic acid was either cDNA or gDNA, and it came from T cells, B-cell-depleted T cells, or PBMCs.

In the original workflow: Researchers report that nucleated cell counts were estimated from reference gene primer amplification. The data were produced by immunoSEQ multiplex PCR, yet TCRdb's version contains in-frame clones alone and is incomplete. Clone size and V and J calls were adopted from that table, with D and trimming inferred from the DNA. The sample shows 200,000 to 300,000 clones, around nine tenths of them seen only once. The CDR3 has 14 residues. The V end lost 4 bases, the J end lost 1 base, and 7 bases lay between the germline ends. Germline V gene lookup returns CDR1 LGHDT and CDR2 YNNKEL (reference sequence). This clone was seen only a few times. The identical CDR3 is also encoded by other nucleotide sequences in the sample.

The clonotype originates from a man aged 30 to 39 with active or convalescent COVID-19. The rearrangement joins TRBV3-1 (or the pseudogene TRBV3-2) to TRBJ2-2; a weak D match, TRBD2 (5 bases). The specimen sequenced was peripheral blood. CDR3 in DNA: TGTGCCAGCAGCCCCCGGGAGAACACCGGGGAGCTGTTTTTT. This gives the protein CASSPRENTGELFF.